A selection of T cell receptor beta chains follows, all from one sample in a study of breast tumors, draining lymph nodes, adjacent tissues. TCRdb recomputed calls from the multiplex PCR reads with MiXCR, one row per CDR3 protein. The repertoire holds over 130,000 distinct CDR3 sequences, with over 25% as singletons. The sequencing input was axillary lymph node tissue. Receptor source: a female donor with breast cancer. Some clones in this sample may be carry-over from other donors' samples. Each CDR3 is given with its conserved first and last residue. Fields, in order: clone size, J gene, D gene, V gene, CDR3 length, CDR3 DNA, CDR3 protein. D genes are given only for firm matches. A row's size may be missing; if present it is once, few, many or a size class.

many	TRBJ2-3	NA	TRBV20-1	12	TGCAGTGCTAGAACAGAGTTGGATACGCAGTATTTT	CSARTELDTQYF
many	TRBJ1-6	TRBD1	TRBV6-2/TRBV6-3	15	TGTGCCAGCAGTCCACCGGGACAGGCGACCTCACCCCTCCACTTT	CASSPPGQATSPLHF
many	TRBJ1-6	NA	TRBV7-2	15	TGTGCCAGCAGCTTGGGGTCGGGGGGGAATTCACCCCTCCACTTT	CASSLGSGGNSPLHF
few	TRBJ1-1	TRBD1	TRBV2	15	TGTGCCAGCAGAGCCGGGACAGACATGAACACTGAAGCTTTCTTT	CASRAGTDMNTEAFF
many	TRBJ2-3	TRBD1	TRBV5-5	15	TGTGCCAGCAGCTCGGCAGGGGGTTTCCCAGATACGCAGTATTTT	CASSSAGGFPDTQYF
many	TRBJ1-3	NA	TRBV7-7	15	TGTGCTAGCAGCTTAGCGCGGGGAGCTGGAAACACCATATATTTT	CASSLARGAGNTIYF
many	TRBJ1-3	TRBD1	TRBV6-6	17	TGTGCCAGCAGTCACTCCGGGACAGCTTCCTCTGGAAACACCATATATTTT	CASSHSGTASSGNTIYF
NA	TRBJ1-1	NA	TRBV20-1	12	TGCAGTGCCCCGAAGCAAAACACTGAAGCTTTCTTT	CSAPKQNTEAFF
NA	TRBJ1-5	NA	TRBV2	15	TGTGCCACTACAACATGGGACCGTCGGGATCAGCCCCAGCATTTT	CATTTWDRRDQPQHF
many	TRBJ2-5	NA	TRBV5-1	14	TGCGCCAGCAGCTCCCTACGGGGGCAAGACACCCAGTACTTC	CASSSLRGQDTQYF
many	TRBJ1-2	NA	TRBV5-8	15	TGTGCCAGCAGCCCCGAAACAGGGTTGGGTTATGGCTACACCTTC	CASSPETGLGYGYTF
NA	TRBJ1-5	NA	TRBV6-1	14	TGTGCCAGCAGAGCGACAGCACCGGGGGAGACCCAGCATTTT	CASRATAPGETQHF
many	TRBJ2-2	NA	TRBV12-3/TRBV12-4	14	TGTGCCAGCAATCCGGGACAGAACACCGGGGAGCTGTTTTTT	CASNPGQNTGELFF
many	TRBJ2-1	TRBD2	TRBV6-1	15	TGTGCCAGCAGTGATGGAGTAGCGGGGGGGCGTGAGCAGTTCTTC	CASSDGVAGGREQFF
many	TRBJ2-3	NA	TRBV5-1	17	TGCGCCAGCAGCTTGAGTGTTGGGGGCCAAGGGGGAGATACGCAGTATTTT	CASSLSVGGQGGDTQYF
few	TRBJ1-1	NA	TRBV7-2	13	TGTGCCAGCAGCTCGTCAACAGGGTTCGTAGCTTTCTTT	CASSSSTGFVAFF
many	TRBJ2-2	NA	TRBV20-1	15	TGCAGTGCTAGAGAGTGGGGACGAGGGACCGGGGAGCTGTTTTTT	CSAREWGRGTGELFF
NA	TRBJ2-7	TRBD1	TRBV5-1	16	TGCGCCAGCATCACACCCAACGGGACAGTCCCCTACGAGCAGTACTTC	CASITPNGTVPYEQYF
NA	TRBJ1-5	NA	TRBV20-1	14	TGCAGTGCTAGAGATTGGTCTCTCCAAGAGACCCAGCATTTT	CSARDWSLQETQHF
few	TRBJ1-1	TRBD1	TRBV6-6	12	TGTGCCAGCATTGGGACAGCAGGTGAAGCTTTCTTT	CASIGTAGEAFF
many	TRBJ1-6	TRBD1	TRBV19	16	TGTGCCAGTTCCCCACCAGGGACAGGGTATAATTCACCCCTCCACTTT	CASSPPGTGYNSPLHF
many	TRBJ1-5	NA	TRBV15	16	TGTGCCACCAGCAGAAAGGGGGGCCCTAGCAATCAGCCCCAGCATTTT	CATSRKGGPSNQPQHF
many	TRBJ1-2	NA	TRBV6-6	12	TGTGCCAGCAGTTATCGGCTAAAGGGCTACACCTTC	CASSYRLKGYTF
many	TRBJ1-6	NA	TRBV7-2	12	TGTGCCAGCAGCTTAACGGGGGTTACCCTCCACTTT	CASSLTGVTLHF
NA	TRBJ2-5	NA	TRBV5-4	18	TGTGCCAGCAGCTTGGGACTGCAGGGTTCTGTTGCGAAAGAGACCCAGTACTTC	CASSLGLQGSVAKETQYF
many	TRBJ1-5	TRBD1	TRBV9	15	TGTGCCAGCAGCGTAGGACAGGGTGGTAATCAGCCCCAGCATTTT	CASSVGQGGNQPQHF
many	TRBJ1-5	TRBD1	TRBV20-1	15	TGCAGTGCTAGTGGGACAGCCGATAGCAATCAGCCCCAGCATTTT	CSASGTADSNQPQHF
NA	TRBJ1-2	NA	TRBV28	15	TGTGCCAGCAGTTCTAATCCGGGACGGAGTTATGGCTACACCTTC	CASSSNPGRSYGYTF
many	TRBJ1-6	TRBD1	TRBV7-9	16	TGTGCCAGCAGCTGGGGTAGGACAGGGGTAGTTTCACCCCTCCACTTT	CASSWGRTGVVSPLHF
many	TRBJ1-5	NA	TRBV6-1	14	TGTGCCAGCAGTGATGGACAGAGACTCAGACCCCAGCATTTT	CASSDGQRLRPQHF
many	TRBJ2-2	TRBD1	TRBV9	15	TGTGCCAGCAGCGTAGGGGGACAGGGCACCGGGGAGCTGTTTTTT	CASSVGGQGTGELFF
NA	TRBJ1-4	NA	TRBV7-2	17	TGTGCCAGCAGCTTAGGAGGAAGCGGGGGGGACAATGAAAAACTGTTTTTT	CASSLGGSGGDNEKLFF
NA	TRBJ1-1	NA	TRBV5-4	14	TGTGCCAGCAGCACGAGAACGGACACCCCTGAAGCTTTCTTT	CASSTRTDTPEAFF